The TCR beta chain described here comes from a study of ipilimumab plus nivolumab after autologous stem cell transplantation (dated by TCRdb to about 2021). Study-wide context: The median number of doses that trial patients received was a few for ipilimumab and under ten for nivolumab. Primary refractory and relapsed disease were included in the DLBCL cohort, with 18-month progression-free survival of around 84% and 29%, respectively. Patients in the trial were undergoing autologous transplant and had high-risk diffuse large B cell lymphoma, mature T cell lymphoma, or multiple myeloma. Some 34 patients made up the trial's intent-to-treat population.

Details on this clone: The antigen it binds to is not known. No much larger clone exists at a distance of one base, and base qualities are not known.

Checkpoint therapy was initiated 14 to 28 days after autologous transplant, and ipilimumab was administered at 1 mg/kg intravenously on day 1 of selected weeks. Patients received nivolumab at 3 mg/kg intravenously on day 1 of weeks 1, 4, 7, 10, and every two weeks through week 26. The study was a Phase Ib clinical trial testing combined checkpoint inhibition with ipilimumab and nivolumab as consolidation after autologous stem cell transplantation. Findings and caveats that apply to the study as a whole: Per the authors, a biologic rationale for further study of the post-transplant checkpoint inhibition approach was offered by T cell receptor repertoire, regulatory T cell phenotype and gut microbiota profiles. The authors concluded that combined checkpoint inhibition appeared tolerable when used as consolidation after transplant.

The CDR3 has 14 amino acids, counting the end cysteine and phenylalanine. The sequence is cut down to CDR3 DNA, 42 bases in frame from base 1. Trimming costs V 5 bases and J 0 bases, and their ends lie 8 bases apart. From a lookup of the germline V gene (reference sequence), CDR1 and CDR2 are LNHDA and SQIVND. Libraries were constructed by the immunoSEQ multiplex PCR assay. The clones in this table, taken by TCRdb from immuneACCESS, are in-frame only. Not every clone is retained; where verified, under half of the shortfall comes from an unresolved V gene, and the cause of the rest is unknown. For this sample the table gives 10,000 or so clones, of which 69% were detected only once. The ten largest clones represent under 30% of the sample.

This chain joins TRBV19 to TRBJ1-3; the D gene is unclear. This TCR derives from a male donor with diffuse large B-cell lymphoma. Sequenced material: PBMCs, taken in a trial of ipilimumab plus nivolumab as post-transplant consolidation. DNA sequence: TGTGCCAGTAGTTATTCATTCTCTGGAAACACCATATATTTT. The resulting protein is CASSYSFSGNTIYF.